Listed below are T cell receptor beta chains from one sample, sequenced in a study of radiotherapy plus CTLA-4 blockade in lung cancer. TCRdb's table, derived via immunoSEQ multiplex PCR, lists solely in-frame clones and lacks some. The sample contains approximately 39,000 clones, 72% of which appear only once. The specimen was peripheral blood, collected from a patient treated with radiotherapy plus ipilimumab. Receptor source: a human donor with non-small cell lung cancer who had stable disease on radiotherapy plus ipilimumab. Each CDR3 is given with its conserved first and last residue. D genes are given only for firm matches. The size of a clone is reported for some rows only, either as once, few or many, or as a class for expanded clones.

v_gene: TRBV9
j_gene: TRBJ2-5
d_gene: TRBD2
abundance: -
CDR3nt: TGTGCCAGCAGCGTAGAAGGAGGGAGGGCCCAAGAGACCCAGTACTTC
CDR3aa: CASSVEGGRAQETQYF

v_gene: TRBV12-5
j_gene: TRBJ2-5
d_gene: -
abundance: once
CDR3nt: TGTGCTAGTGGTTTGCCCCCAAGCCGGGACCAAGAGACCCAGTACTTC
CDR3aa: CASGLPPSRDQETQYF

v_gene: TRBV30
j_gene: TRBJ2-5
d_gene: -
abundance: few
CDR3nt: TGTGCCTGGAGTGTAGCTATTGGGACCCAGTACTTC
CDR3aa: CAWSVAIGTQYF

v_gene: TRBV2
j_gene: TRBJ2-1
d_gene: -
abundance: once
CDR3nt: TGTGCCAGCAGGATAACAGGGTTGGGCAATGAGCAGTTCTTC
CDR3aa: CASRITGLGNEQFF

v_gene: TRBV9
j_gene: TRBJ1-2
d_gene: TRBD1
abundance: medium-sized
CDR3nt: TGTGCCAGCAGTCCGACAGGGTCGGCCCTAGGCTATGGCTACACCTTC
CDR3aa: CASSPTGSALGYGYTF

v_gene: TRBV27
j_gene: TRBJ2-3
d_gene: -
abundance: -
CDR3nt: TGTGCCAGCAGTTTATTCGAGGGATCTACGCAGTATTTT
CDR3aa: CASSLFEGSTQYF

v_gene: TRBV27
j_gene: TRBJ2-1
d_gene: TRBD1
abundance: -
CDR3nt: TGTGCCAGCAGTTCCCGCGGGACAGGGGGCTACAATGAGCAGTTCTTC
CDR3aa: CASSSRGTGGYNEQFF

v_gene: TRBV5-1
j_gene: TRBJ2-3
d_gene: -
abundance: -
CDR3nt: TGCGCCAGCAGCTGGGACTTCACAGATACGCAGTATTTT
CDR3aa: CASSWDFTDTQYF

v_gene: TRBV19
j_gene: TRBJ1-1
d_gene: -
abundance: medium-sized
CDR3nt: TGTGCCAGTAGTGCCGGACAGATATTGAACACTGAAGCTTTCTTT
CDR3aa: CASSAGQILNTEAFF

v_gene: TRBV6-6
j_gene: TRBJ1-4
d_gene: -
abundance: -
CDR3nt: TGTGCCAGCAGTTACAAGGGGGACGGTAATGAAAAACTGTTTTTT
CDR3aa: CASSYKGDGNEKLFF

v_gene: TRBV10-2
j_gene: TRBJ2-7
d_gene: -
abundance: -
CDR3nt: TGCGCCAGCAGTTACAGGGCCACCTACGAGCAGTACTTC
CDR3aa: CASSYRATYEQYF

v_gene: TRBV14
j_gene: TRBJ1-6
d_gene: TRBD1
abundance: -
CDR3nt: TGTGCCAGCAGCCGGACAGGCGAATCGGGTTCACCCCTCCACTTT
CDR3aa: CASSRTGESGSPLHF

v_gene: TRBV5-4
j_gene: TRBJ2-7
d_gene: -
abundance: once
CDR3nt: TGTGCCAGCAGCTTGGGAGGACAGACCTACGAGCAGTACTTC
CDR3aa: CASSLGGQTYEQYF

v_gene: TRBV2
j_gene: TRBJ2-7
d_gene: TRBD1
abundance: -
CDR3nt: TGTGCCAGCAGCTCGACAGGGACAGTACTCGAGCAGTACTTC
CDR3aa: CASSSTGTVLEQYF

v_gene: TRBV30
j_gene: TRBJ2-3
d_gene: TRBD1
abundance: -
CDR3nt: TGTGCCTGGACAAAGGGGGCGCATGGTACGCAGTATTTT
CDR3aa: CAWTKGAHGTQYF

v_gene: TRBV5-1
j_gene: TRBJ2-1
d_gene: -
abundance: few
CDR3nt: TGCGCCAGCAGCTTGGGTCGGGTTGAGCAGTTCTTC
CDR3aa: CASSLGRVEQFF

v_gene: TRBV6-1
j_gene: TRBJ1-2
d_gene: -
abundance: -
CDR3nt: TGTGCCAGCAGTGGGTACAGGGTCGCGGACTATGGCTACACCTTC
CDR3aa: CASSGYRVADYGYTF

v_gene: TRBV18
j_gene: TRBJ1-2
d_gene: TRBD1
abundance: few
CDR3nt: TGTGCCAGCTCACCTCTTCAGGGGGCTGACTATGGCTACACCTTC
CDR3aa: CASSPLQGADYGYTF

v_gene: TRBV11-2
j_gene: TRBJ1-3
d_gene: TRBD1
abundance: -
CDR3nt: TGTGCCAGCAGCTTAGTGGGACAGGGTTTATATTCCGGAAACACCATATATTTT
CDR3aa: CASSLVGQGLYSGNTIYF

v_gene: TRBV7-8
j_gene: TRBJ2-5
d_gene: -
abundance: once
CDR3nt: TGTGCCAGCAGCTTAGGGAGAGAAAAGACCCAGTACTTC
CDR3aa: CASSLGREKTQYF

v_gene: TRBV18
j_gene: TRBJ2-7
d_gene: TRBD1
abundance: many
CDR3nt: TGTGCCAGCTCACCACCAGGGACAGGGTCCCCCTACGAGCAGTACTTC
CDR3aa: CASSPPGTGSPYEQYF

v_gene: TRBV2
j_gene: TRBJ1-5
d_gene: TRBD1
abundance: -
CDR3nt: TGTGCCAGCAGCGATAGGGACAGACAGCCCCAGCATTTT
CDR3aa: CASSDRDRQPQHF

v_gene: TRBV2
j_gene: TRBJ1-1
d_gene: -
abundance: -
CDR3nt: TGTGCCAGCAGTGAAGTGCGAGCTTTCTTT
CDR3aa: CASSEVRAFF

v_gene: TRBV11-2
j_gene: TRBJ1-1
d_gene: TRBD1
abundance: -
CDR3nt: TGTGCCAGCAGCTTCAACACACAGGGGGTATTCGAAAAGAACACTGAAGCTTTCTTT
CDR3aa: CASSFNTQGVFEKNTEAFF

v_gene: TRBV6-1
j_gene: TRBJ2-2
d_gene: -
abundance: few
CDR3nt: TGTGCCAGCAGTGGGGGCCGGCCCGGGGAGCTGTTTTTT
CDR3aa: CASSGGRPGELFF

v_gene: TRBV9
j_gene: TRBJ2-6
d_gene: -
abundance: -
CDR3nt: TGTGCCAGCAGCTCCTATTCTGGGGCCAACGTCCTGACTTTC
CDR3aa: CASSSYSGANVLTF